Listed below are T cell receptor beta chains from one sample, sequenced in a study of CD8 T cells in Susac syndrome. TCRdb re-called the immunoSEQ multiplex PCR reads through MiXCR, storing one row per CDR3 protein. The sample holds some 300,000 distinct CDR3 sequences; approximately 84% are singletons and the top ten take around 0.12%. The specimen sequenced was CD8+ T cells from PBMCs. These receptors all come from a human donor with multiple sclerosis. Both conserved end residues are part of each CDR3. D genes are given only for firm matches. Not every row has a clone size; where given, it reads once, few, many or a size class.

d_gene,j_gene,v_gene,abundance,CDR3nt,CDR3aa
.,TRBJ2-4,TRBV2,.,TGTGCCAGCAGTGAAGCGCCAGCGGCCAAAAACATTCAGTACTTC,CASSEAPAAKNIQYF
TRBD1,TRBJ2-7,TRBV5-1,few,TGCGCCAGCAGCGCCCGACAGGGCCGGGGCTACGAGCAGTACTTC,CASSARQGRGYEQYF
.,TRBJ2-5,TRBV27,.,TGTGCCAGCACCGAAGGGAGGACCCAGTACTTC,CASTEGRTQYF
.,TRBJ1-5,TRBV7-3,.,TGTGCCAGCAGCTGGGACGGGGGCAATCAGCCCCAGCATTTT,CASSWDGGNQPQHF
.,TRBJ1-2,TRBV29-1,.,TGCAGCACCTCGAAGACAGAAACGGGCTATGGCTACACCTTC,CSTSKTETGYGYTF
.,TRBJ2-7,TRBV5-1,.,TGTGCCAGCAGCCTCCGGACAGACTACGAGCAGTACTTC,CASSLRTDYEQYF
TRBD1,TRBJ2-5,TRBV5-5,.,TGTGCCAGCAGCTTGGACAGGGGGAACCAAGAGACCCAGTACTTC,CASSLDRGNQETQYF
TRBD1,TRBJ1-6,TRBV27,.,TGTGCCACCGGGACAGGGGGCCAAACACCCCTCCACTTT,CATGTGGQTPLHF
.,TRBJ2-7,TRBV5-1,.,TGCGCCAGCAGCTTGGCCAAGGGGTACGAGCAGTACTTC,CASSLAKGYEQYF
TRBD2,TRBJ2-5,TRBV9,.,TGTGCCAGCAGCCCACGAAGGGAGGGGCGAGAGACCCAGTACTTC,CASSPRREGRETQYF
TRBD1,TRBJ1-3,TRBV18,.,TGTGCCAGCTCACCACCGGCGGCAGGGGGCCCCGGAAACACCATATATTTT,CASSPPAAGGPGNTIYF
.,TRBJ1-5,TRBV27,.,TGTGCCAGCAGTTTAGGGGCAGGGAGGCCCCAGCATTTT,CASSLGAGRPQHF
TRBD1,TRBJ1-1,TRBV30,.,TGTGCCTGGAGTGTTGATACAGGGGTCATGAACACTGAAGCTTTCTTT,CAWSVDTGVMNTEAFF
.,TRBJ2-1,TRBV19,.,TGTGCCAGTAGTCCAGCAGTAAGCTCCTACAATGAGCAGTTCTTC,CASSPAVSSYNEQFF
.,TRBJ2-1,TRBV6-1,.,TGTGCCAGCAGTGAAAGACTAGAGACCTACAATGAGCAGTTCTTC,CASSERLETYNEQFF
.,TRBJ2-7,TRBV14,.,TGTGCCAGCAGCGAAGGGGTGGCTAGCCAGCCCCCCGACGAGCAGTACTTC,CASSEGVASQPPDEQYF
.,TRBJ1-1,TRBV6-5,.,TGTGCCAGCAGTTGGGCAGGGGTAGGCACTGAAGCTTTCTTT,CASSWAGVGTEAFF
.,TRBJ2-7,TRBV6-1,few,TGTGCCAGCAGTCACGGGACACCCGAGCAGTACTTC,CASSHGTPEQYF
TRBD2,TRBJ2-7,TRBV20-1,.,TGCAGTGCTAGACGACCCGGACTAGCGCCGGCCTACGAGCAGTACTTC,CSARRPGLAPAYEQYF
.,TRBJ2-7,TRBV12-3/TRBV12-4,few,TGTGCCAGCAGTTCCCCGGGACAACACAGCTCCTACGAGCAGTACTTC,CASSSPGQHSSYEQYF
.,TRBJ1-2,TRBV30,.,TGTGCCTGGAGCAGGGAAAGGGCTAACTATGGCTACACCTTC,CAWSRERANYGYTF
.,TRBJ1-1,TRBV7-3,.,TGTGCCAGCAGCTTAAGTGGAGGGAAAGGTAGAGAAGCTTTCTTT,CASSLSGGKGREAFF
TRBD1,TRBJ1-5,TRBV4-2,.,TGTGCCAGCAGCCCTAGTAAATGGACAGGGTATCAGCCCCAGCATTTT,CASSPSKWTGYQPQHF
.,TRBJ2-3,TRBV10-2,.,TGCGCCAACTCCCAGGAGGGGAGCACAGATACGCAGTATTTT,CANSQEGSTDTQYF
.,TRBJ1-1,TRBV7-9,.,TGTGCCAGCAGCTACTCCGGGACAAGAGATGAAGCTTTCTTT,CASSYSGTRDEAFF
TRBD2,TRBJ2-7,TRBV4-1,.,TGCGCCAGCAGCCAAGGGGGTCCTATGGGCGGGAGGGCTTACGAGCAGTACTTC,CASSQGGPMGGRAYEQYF
.,TRBJ1-4,TRBV28,.,TGTGCCAGCAGTTTAACAGGGACAACTAATGAAAAACTGTTTTTT,CASSLTGTTNEKLFF
TRBD1,TRBJ2-5,TRBV6-5,few,TGTGCCAGCAGTTACTCGACAGGGGCGAGAGAGACCCAGTACTTC,CASSYSTGARETQYF
.,TRBJ2-1,TRBV28,.,TGTGCCAGCAGGGGGAGGTCAGAGCAGTTCTTC,CASRGRSEQFF
TRBD1,TRBJ1-1,TRBV3-1,.,TGTGCCAGCAGCCAATTCAGGGAGGCAGACAGGGCCGAAGCTTTCTTT,CASSQFREADRAEAFF